Shown below are 30 T cell receptor beta chains from a single sample sequenced in a study of beta chain features in type 1 diabetes. Whole-study results and caveats: Across all four CD4+ subsets, people with type 1 diabetes showed modestly shorter TCRB CDR3s.

Since all of the isolated RNA was reverse transcribed, expressed TCRB transcripts were what got sequenced. Sequencing was performed with immunoSEQ multiplex PCR; in TCRdb, only in-frame clones are kept and a portion is missing. The sample gives around 56,000 clones, around 50% of which show up once; 2.6% is in the top ten. These receptors' targets are unknown. Sequenced input: Tregs from blood. The origin of the receptors is a woman aged 40 to 50 with type 1 diabetes.

The chain carries TRBV28 and TRBJ2-5; 8 bases are a match to TRBD1. Germline CDR1 MDHEN, CDR2 SYDVKM. The CDR3 has 13 residues. The V gene end was trimmed by 7 bases and the J gene end by 3 bases; junction bases not matched to a gene: 4. The CDR3 reads CASTRTGKETQYF. The CDR3 nucleotides read TGTGCCAGCACCCGGACAGGGAAAGAGACCCAGTACTTC.

This chain uses TRBV7-9 with TRBJ1-2; the D gene is possibly TRBD1 (5 bases). This CDR3 is 15 amino acids long. V was pared by 10 bases and J by 4 bases, with 22 bases between. CDR1 and CDR2 from the germline V gene are SEHNR and FQNEAQ (reference sequence). The CDR3 reads CATWKHGGYSYGYTF. DNA of the CDR3: TGTGCCACCTGGAAGCACGGGGGATATAGCTATGGCTACACCTTC.

The chain recombines TRBV27 with TRBJ1-2; 7 nucleotides agree with TRBD1. The CDR3 has 13 amino acids. Germline CDR1 is MNHEY and CDR2 is SMNVEV (reference sequence). Trimming at V came to 6 bases and at J to 2 bases, leaving 3 bases not matched to a gene. The DNA of the CDR3 is TGTGCCAGCAGCCGACAGGGAAACTATGGCTACACCTTC. The encoded protein is CASSRQGNYGYTF.

The chain couples TRBV28 to TRBJ2-7; no reliable D call. Trimming removed 3 bases at V and 7 bases at J, with 13 bases between. Germline assignment: CDR1 MDHEN and CDR2 SYDVKM. The CDR3 contains 13 residues. CDR3 loop: CASSFSRRREQYF. CDR3 in DNA: TGTGCCAGCAGTTTCTCCCGCCGGCGGGAGCAGTACTTC.

Concerning this clone itself: A read error may produce the germline difference seen at one junction end. This sample also contains other DNA sequences that code for the same CDR3. This chain connects TRBV5-1 to TRBJ2-5; 8 nucleotides align to TRBD1. This CDR3 spans 14 amino acids. Germline CDR1 is SGHRS and CDR2 is YFSETQ. The CDR3 loop is CASSSTGAQETQYF. The CDR3 DNA reads TGCGCCAGCAGCTCGACAGGGGCCCAAGAAACCCAGTACTTC. The full variable domain, with the rest looked up from reference TRBV5-1 and TRBJ2-5, is KAGVTQTPRYLIKTRGQQVTLSCSPISGHRSVSWYQQTPGQGLQFLFEYFSETQRNKGNFPGRFSGRQFSNSRSEMNVSTLELGDSALYLCASSSTGAQETQYFGPGTRLLVL.

The V call is TRBV5-1, the J call TRBJ2-7; 10 bases map to TRBD1. V lost 5 bases to trimming and J lost 5 bases; unmatched junction nucleotides: 10. CDR1 and CDR2 from the germline V gene are SGHRS and YFSETQ. This CDR3 is built from 15 residues. Here the CDR3 DNA reads TGCGCCAGCAGTTACTTCCCCGGGACAGGGGACGAGCAGTACTTC. Protein product: CASSYFPGTGDEQYF.

In its sample, this clone was seen once. The V and J genes are TRBV30 and TRBJ1-2, with D tentatively TRBD1 (6 bases). This CDR3 has 13 amino acids. Germline CDR1 GTSNPN, CDR2 SVGIG (reference sequence). Trimming removed 3 bases at V and 5 bases at J, with 13 bases between. The CDR3 DNA reads TGTGCCTGGAGCGGACAGCAGACGTATGGCTACACCTTC. Encoded protein: CAWSGQQTYGYTF.

V usage is TRBV18 and J usage is TRBJ2-6, with TRBD1 as a possible D gene (7 bases). There are 16 residues in the CDR3. Trimming stripped 3 bases from V and 4 bases from J, with 13 bases between. Per germline, CDR1 KGHSH and CDR2 LQKENI. The CDR3 loop reads CASSPQGGTGANVLTF. Here the CDR3 DNA reads TGTGCCAGCTCACCCCAGGGGGGAACCGGGGCCAACGTCCTGACTTTC.

The rearrangement joins TRBV6-5 to TRBJ2-2, with D possibly being TRBD1 (5 bases). This CDR3 has 13 residues. V gave up 4 bases and J gave up 5 bases, with 8 bases separating them. Germline CDR1 and CDR2: MNHEY and SVGAGI. CDR3 coding DNA: TGTGCCAGCAGTTCCCAGGGTACCGGGGAGCTGTTTTTT. Amino acids: CASSSQGTGELFF.

This clone has a handful of counts. The V gene is TRBV7-9, the J gene TRBJ2-7; 8 nucleotides align to TRBD1. The germline CDR1 and CDR2 sequences are SEHNR and FQNEAQ (reference sequence). CDR3 length equals 13 residues. V trimming: 5 bases; J trimming: 3 bases; junction bases outside the gene matches: 3. The CDR3 coding sequence is TGTGCCAGCAGCCCGGGACAGGACTACGAGCAGTACTTC. The encoded protein is CASSPGQDYEQYF.

The CDR3 region has the DNA TGTGCCAGCAGTTACGAGCGACAGGGGTATTCACCCCTCCACTTT. Translating it yields CASSYERQGYSPLHF. V is TRBV6-5 and J is TRBJ1-6, with 8 bases fitting TRBD1. Trimming took 2 bases from V and 8 from J; bases not matched to a gene: 5. Looked up from germline, CDR1 is MNHEY and CDR2 is SVGAGI. The CDR3 runs 15 residues.

The V gene is TRBV11-2, the J gene TRBJ2-7, with D possibly TRBD2 on 6 matching bases. Per the germline V gene, CDR1 is SGHAT and CDR2 is FQNNGV. The CDR3 contains 16 residues. Between the trimmed V and J ends, which lost 1 base and 7 bases, there was a span of 20 bases. The CDR3 coding sequence is TGTGCCAGCAGCTTAGGCTACGATAGGAGGGAGCGAGAGCAGTACTTC. Translation gives CASSLGYDRREREQYF.

This clone was counted a few times. CDR3 nucleotide sequence: TGCAGCGTTGGAGGACTCCGGGACACTGAAGCTTTCTTT. It specifies CSVGGLRDTEAFF. This rearrangement joins TRBV29-1 to TRBJ1-1; D is uncertain. This CDR3 has 13 residues. Trimming took 4 bases from V and 3 from J, leaving 12 bases between them. The germline V gene encodes CDR1 SQVTM and CDR2 ANQGSEA.

DNA of the CDR3: TGTGCCAGCAGCCCCCGGACTAGCAGAACAGATACGCAGTATTTT. The encoded protein is CASSPRTSRTDTQYF. V and J are TRBV13 and TRBJ2-3, with 8 nucleotides matching TRBD2. The germline V gene has CDR1 PRHDT and CDR2 FYEKMQ (reference sequence). V was pared by 5 bases and J by 3 bases, with 7 bases of the junction left unmatched. The CDR3 loop spans 15 amino acids. Filled out from reference TRBV13 and TRBJ2-3, the complete variable domain reads AAGVIQSPRHLIKEKRETATLKCYPIPRHDTVYWYQQGPGQDPQFLISFYEKMQSDKGSIPDRFSAQQFSDYHSELNMSSLELGDSALYFCASSPRTSRTDTQYFGPGTRLTVL.

The V and J genes are TRBV6-1 and TRBJ2-5; TRBD2 agrees at 7 bases. The J segment lost 4 bases and the V segment lost 8 bases, leaving 4 bases of the junction unmatched. The V gene's germline CDR1 is MNHNS and CDR2 SASEGT. The CDR3 sequence is 12 residues long. The CDR3 spells CASGLVPETQYF. The CDR3 nucleotides read TGTGCCAGCGGACTAGTCCCAGAGACCCAGTACTTC.

The V gene is TRBV7-9, the J gene TRBJ1-2, with D possibly being TRBD1 (5 bases). V was shortened by 5 bases and J by 3 bases, with 7 bases between the two germline ends. From germline, CDR1 is SEHNR and CDR2 FQNEAQ (reference sequence). This CDR3 spans 12 amino acids. This CDR3 is CASSARDYGYTF. CDR3 nucleotides: TGTGCCAGCAGCGCCAGGGACTATGGCTACACCTTC.

The chain links TRBV5-3 to TRBJ1-2, with 8 positions matching TRBD1. TRBV5-3 is sorted into the ORF group, with uncertain function. J lost 4 bases, V lost 8 bases, and 10 bases had no gene match. The CDR3 length is 14 residues. CDR3 DNA sequence: TGTGCCAGCAGTCGACAGGGGCAAGCCTATGGCTACACCTTC. This encodes CASSRQGQAYGYTF.

The rearrangement uses TRBV19 and TRBJ2-7; 9 bases are a match to TRBD1. The CDR3 runs to 14 residues. The junction had 7 bases not matched to a gene; V was cut back by 5 bases and J by 5 bases. The germline CDR1 and CDR2 sequences are LNHDA and SQIVND (reference sequence). CDR3 amino acids: CASSPWTGDDEQYF. The CDR3, as DNA: TGTGCCAGTAGTCCCTGGACAGGGGACGACGAGCAGTACTTC.

There are a few counts of this clone. This chain uses TRBV7-9 with TRBJ2-5; D perhaps matches TRBD2 (6 bases). CDR3 length: 13 residues. Trimming stripped 1 base from V and 4 bases from J, with 7 bases between. Germline V gives CDR1 SEHNR, CDR2 FQNEAQ (reference sequence). The chain's CDR3 is CASSLDGGETQYF. The CDR3 bases are TGTGCCAGCAGCTTAGACGGGGGAGAGACCCAGTACTTC.

The chain combines TRBV7-9 with TRBJ2-5; perhaps TRBD2 as D (6 bases). Trimming took 1 base from V and 5 from J, leaving 11 bases between them. CDR3 size: 14 residues. Germline-derived CDR1 and CDR2 are SEHNR and FQNEAQ (reference sequence). CDR3 residues: CASSLGLREETQYF. The CDR3 DNA is TGTGCCAGCAGCTTAGGGCTTCGGGAGGAGACCCAGTACTTC.

This clone was observed a handful of times. This rearrangement joins TRBV29-1 to TRBJ2-7; 10 bases agree with TRBD2. V shed 3 bases and J 0 bases; nucleotides not matched to a gene: 8. Germline values: CDR1 SQVTM, CDR2 ANQGSEA. The CDR3 totals 16 residues. In nucleotides, the CDR3 is TGCAGCGTTGATGGTGCACTAGCGGGGACCTCCTACGAGCAGTACTTC. Its translation: CSVDGALAGTSYEQYF.

This clone was observed a handful of times. The chain links TRBV7-2 to TRBJ1-2, with D possibly TRBD1 on 6 matching bases. The V gene's germline CDR1 is SGHTA and CDR2 FQGNSA. The V gene lost 2 bases and the J gene lost 4 bases, with 17 bases spanning the gap. This CDR3 has 16 amino acids. In DNA form, the CDR3 reads TGTGCCAGCAGCTTATCGACAGCTGGGGGCTTCTATGGCTACACCTTC. Protein sequence: CASSLSTAGGFYGYTF. The full variable domain, in which reference TRBV7-2 and TRBJ1-2 provide the parts outside the CDR3, is GAGVSQSPSNKVTEKGKDVELRCDPISGHTALYWYRQSLGQGLEFLIYFQGNSAPDKSGLPSDRFSAERTGGSVSTLTIQRTQQEDSAVYLCASSLSTAGGFYGYTFGSGTRLTVV.

The chain joins TRBV2 to TRBJ2-2; 7 positions agree with TRBD2. Trimming removed 6 bases from V and 6 bases from J; junction bases left unmatched: 4. The length of the CDR3 is 13 residues. Per the germline V gene, CDR1 is SNHLY and CDR2 is FYNNEI. CDR3 sequence (DNA): TGTGCCAGCAGGGGGGGGAGCGCCGGGGAGCTGTTTTTT. Amino acid sequence: CASRGGSAGELFF.

The genes are TRBV18 and TRBJ1-1; D call uncertain. CDR1 is KGHSH and CDR2 is LQKENI in the germline V gene. The CDR3 has 13 residues. Between the trimmed V and J ends, which lost 3 bases and 5 bases, there was a span of 10 bases. CDR3 DNA sequence: TGTGCCAGCTCACCCCCTACGGAGACTGAAGCTTTCTTT. This encodes CASSPPTETEAFF.

CDR3: CASSPRWTGRGVVGQPQHF. In DNA, the CDR3 is TGTGCCAGCAGTCCCAGGTGGACAGGGAGGGGGGTAGTAGGTCAGCCCCAGCATTTT. V is TRBV28 and J is TRBJ1-5, with TRBD1 matching over 8 bases. This CDR3 contains 19 residues. Trimming at V came to 5 bases and at J to 6 bases, leaving 21 bases not matched to a gene. In germline, CDR1 is MDHEN, CDR2 SYDVKM.

V usage is TRBV27 and J usage is TRBJ1-5; 8 bases are shared with TRBD1. CDR1 and CDR2 (germline): MNHEY, SMNVEV (reference sequence). The CDR3 spans 17 residues. V was pared by 4 bases and J by 0 bases, with 8 bases of the junction left unmatched. Here the CDR3 reads CASSSRTGLYSNQPQHF. CDR3 nucleotides: TGTGCCAGCAGTTCACGGACAGGGTTATATAGCAATCAGCCCCAGCATTTT.

The genes are TRBV7-2 and TRBJ1-5, with TRBD1 as a possible D gene (5 bases). V was clipped by 5 bases and J by 7 bases, with 21 bases between them. The CDR3 consists of 16 residues. The germline CDR1 and CDR2 sequences are SGHTA and FQGNSA. DNA for the CDR3: TGTGCCAGCAGCGACGGGTGGGCAGGGACTTCACAGCCCCAGCATTTT. Its translation is CASSDGWAGTSQPQHF.

V and J are TRBV18 and TRBJ2-7, with 10 bases lining up with TRBD1. V shed 4 bases, J shed 1 base, and the junction held 1 base outside the gene matches. CDR1 KGHSH and CDR2 LQKENI come from the germline V gene. The CDR3 is 14 amino acids. The CDR3 nucleotides are TGTGCCAGCTCACAGGGACAGGGGTCCTACGAGCAGTACTTC. Protein: CASSQGQGSYEQYF. Filled out from reference TRBV18 and TRBJ2-7, the complete variable domain reads NAGVMQNPRHLVRRRGQEARLRCSPMKGHSHVYWYRQLPEEGLKFMVYLQKENIIDESGMPKERFSAEFPKEGPSILRIQQVVRGDSAAYFCASSQGQGSYEQYFGPGTRLTVT.

This chain links TRBV2 with TRBJ1-6; 8 bases match TRBD1. The CDR3 runs to 14 residues. Germline V CDR1 and CDR2: SNHLY, FYNNEI. With V trimmed by 7 bases and J by 6 bases, 5 bases remained unmatched. The CDR3 sequence is CASTGQGLNSPLHF. The CDR3 DNA reads as TGTGCCAGCACCGGACAGGGACTTAATTCACCCCTCCACTTT.

The chain has TRBV6-5 and TRBJ1-1; D not resolved. CDR1 and CDR2 from the germline V gene are MNHEY and SVGAGI. This CDR3 spans 13 amino acids. V was pared by 6 bases and J by 2 bases, with 10 bases between. The CDR3 sequence: CASSNMGNTEAFF. In nucleotides, the CDR3 is TGTGCCAGCAGCAACATGGGCAACACTGAAGCTTTCTTT.